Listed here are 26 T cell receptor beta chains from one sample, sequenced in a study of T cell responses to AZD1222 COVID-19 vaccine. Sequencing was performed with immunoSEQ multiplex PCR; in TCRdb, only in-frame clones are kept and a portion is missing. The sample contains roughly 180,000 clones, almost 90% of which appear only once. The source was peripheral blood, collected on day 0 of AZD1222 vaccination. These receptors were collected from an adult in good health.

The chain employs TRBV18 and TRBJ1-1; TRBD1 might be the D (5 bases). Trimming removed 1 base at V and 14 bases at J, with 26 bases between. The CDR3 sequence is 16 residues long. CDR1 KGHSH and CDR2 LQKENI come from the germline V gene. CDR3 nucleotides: TGTGCCAGCTCACCACAGTGGGACTTCATGAACACTGATCAGTTCTTT. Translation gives CASSPQWDFMNTDQFF.

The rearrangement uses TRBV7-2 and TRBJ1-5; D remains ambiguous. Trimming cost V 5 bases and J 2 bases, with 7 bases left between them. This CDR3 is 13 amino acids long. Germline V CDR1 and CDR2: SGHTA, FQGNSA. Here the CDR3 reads CASSPPGNQPQHF. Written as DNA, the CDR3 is TGTGCCAGCAGCCCCCCGGGCAATCAGCCCCAGCATTTT.

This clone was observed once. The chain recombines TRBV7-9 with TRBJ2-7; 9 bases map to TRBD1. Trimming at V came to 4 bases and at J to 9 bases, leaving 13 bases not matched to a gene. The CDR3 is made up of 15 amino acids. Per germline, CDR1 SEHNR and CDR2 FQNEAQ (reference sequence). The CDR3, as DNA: TGTGCCAGCAGCTCGGCCGGGACAGGGCTCGGAGGGCAGTACTTC. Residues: CASSSAGTGLGGQYF.

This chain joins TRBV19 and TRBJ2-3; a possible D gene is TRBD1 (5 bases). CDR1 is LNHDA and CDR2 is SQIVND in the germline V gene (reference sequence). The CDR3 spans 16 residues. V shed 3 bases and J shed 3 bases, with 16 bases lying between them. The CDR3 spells CASSILKGYETDTQYF. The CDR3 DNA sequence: TGTGCCAGTAGTATCTTGAAGGGGTATGAGACAGATACGCAGTATTTT. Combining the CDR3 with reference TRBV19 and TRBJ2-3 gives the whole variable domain DGGITQSPKYLFRKEGQNVTLSCEQNLNHDAMYWYRQDPGQGLRLIYYSQIVNDFQKGDIAEGYSVSREKKESFPLTVTSAQKNPTAFYLCASSILKGYETDTQYFGPGTRLTVL.

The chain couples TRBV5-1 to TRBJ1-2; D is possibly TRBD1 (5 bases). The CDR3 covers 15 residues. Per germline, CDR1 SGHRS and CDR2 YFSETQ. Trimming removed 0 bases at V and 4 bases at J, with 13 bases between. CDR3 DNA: TGCGCCAGCAGCTTGGCAACAGGAAGTGTCTATGGCTACACCTTC. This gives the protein CASSLATGSVYGYTF.

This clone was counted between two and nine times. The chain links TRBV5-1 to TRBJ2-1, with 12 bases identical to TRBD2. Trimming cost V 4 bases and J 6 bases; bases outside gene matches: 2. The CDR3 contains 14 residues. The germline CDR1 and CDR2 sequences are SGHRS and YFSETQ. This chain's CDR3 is CASSGTSGPNEQFF. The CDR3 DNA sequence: TGCGCCAGCAGCGGGACTAGCGGGCCCAATGAGCAGTTCTTC.

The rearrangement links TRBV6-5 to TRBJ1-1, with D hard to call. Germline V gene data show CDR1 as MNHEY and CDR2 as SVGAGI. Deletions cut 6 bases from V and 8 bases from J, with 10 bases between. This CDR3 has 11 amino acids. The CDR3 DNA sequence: TGTGCCAGCAGCGGGAGGCGGGAAGCTTTCTTT. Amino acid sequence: CASSGRREAFF.

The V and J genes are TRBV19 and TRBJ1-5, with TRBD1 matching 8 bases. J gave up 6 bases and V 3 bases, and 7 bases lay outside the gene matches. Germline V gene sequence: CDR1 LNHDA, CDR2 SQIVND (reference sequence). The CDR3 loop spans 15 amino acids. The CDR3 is CASSIRVQGVQPQHF. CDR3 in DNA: TGTGCCAGTAGTATTAGAGTACAGGGGGTTCAGCCCCAGCATTTT.

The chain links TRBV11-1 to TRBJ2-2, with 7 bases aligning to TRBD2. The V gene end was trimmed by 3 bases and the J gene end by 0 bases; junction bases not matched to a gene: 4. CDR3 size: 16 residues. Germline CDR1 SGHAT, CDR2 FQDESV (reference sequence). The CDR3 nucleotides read TGTGCCAGCAGCTTGGGGACTACCTCGAACACCGGGGAGCTGTTTTTT. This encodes CASSLGTTSNTGELFF.

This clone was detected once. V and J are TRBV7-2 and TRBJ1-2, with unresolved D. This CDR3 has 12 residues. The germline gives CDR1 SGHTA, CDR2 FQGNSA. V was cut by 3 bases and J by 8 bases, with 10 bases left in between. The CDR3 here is CASSFDLGGYTF. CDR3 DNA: TGTGCCAGCAGCTTTGATCTCGGGGGCTACACCTTC.

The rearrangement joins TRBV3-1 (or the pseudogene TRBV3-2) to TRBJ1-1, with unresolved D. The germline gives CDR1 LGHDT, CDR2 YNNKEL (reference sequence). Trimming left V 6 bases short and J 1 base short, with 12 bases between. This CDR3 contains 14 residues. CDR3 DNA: TGTGCCAGCAGGGCAGCCTCATCGAACACTGAAGCTTTCTTT. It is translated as CASRAASSNTEAFF.

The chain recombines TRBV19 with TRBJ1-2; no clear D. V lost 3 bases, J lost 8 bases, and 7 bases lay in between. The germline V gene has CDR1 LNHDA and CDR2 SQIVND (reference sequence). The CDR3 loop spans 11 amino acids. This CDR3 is CASSISTGYTF. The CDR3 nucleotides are TGTGCCAGTAGTATCAGTACCGGCTACACCTTC.

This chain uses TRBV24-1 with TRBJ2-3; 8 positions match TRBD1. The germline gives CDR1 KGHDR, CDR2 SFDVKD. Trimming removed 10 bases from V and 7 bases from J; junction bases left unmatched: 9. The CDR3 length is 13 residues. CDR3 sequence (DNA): TGTGCCACTCGGTCAGGGGGCGATTATACGCAGTATTTT. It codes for CATRSGGDYTQYF.

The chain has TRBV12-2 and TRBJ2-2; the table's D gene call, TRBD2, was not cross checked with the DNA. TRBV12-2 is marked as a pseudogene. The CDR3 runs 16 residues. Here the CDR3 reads CASRPRGGKHGGELFF. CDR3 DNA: TGTGCAAGTCGCCCAAGGGGCGGGAAACATGGCGGGGAGCTGTTTTTT.

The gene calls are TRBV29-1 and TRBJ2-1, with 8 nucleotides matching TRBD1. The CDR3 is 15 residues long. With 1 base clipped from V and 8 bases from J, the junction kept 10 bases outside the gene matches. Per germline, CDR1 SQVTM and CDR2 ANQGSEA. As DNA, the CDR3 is TGCAGCGTTGAAGCTCAGGGGGCCCATGTGGATGAGCAGTTCTTC. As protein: CSVEAQGAHVDEQFF.

The CDR3 reads CASRPPSSYNEQFF. CDR3 bases: TGTGCCAGCCGACCCCCGAGCTCCTACAATGAGCAGTTCTTC. V gene TRBV28 combines with J gene TRBJ2-1, with D uncertain. Trimming took 8 bases from V and 0 from J, leaving 11 bases between them. This CDR3 has 14 amino acids. Germline V gene data show CDR1 as MDHEN and CDR2 as SYDVKM.

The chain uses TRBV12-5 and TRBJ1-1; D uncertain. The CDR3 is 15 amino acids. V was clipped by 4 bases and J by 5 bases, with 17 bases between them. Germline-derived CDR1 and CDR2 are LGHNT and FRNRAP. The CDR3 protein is CASGSTASSNTEAFF. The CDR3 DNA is TGTGCTAGTGGTTCTACGGCCTCCTCGAATACTGAAGCTTTCTTT.

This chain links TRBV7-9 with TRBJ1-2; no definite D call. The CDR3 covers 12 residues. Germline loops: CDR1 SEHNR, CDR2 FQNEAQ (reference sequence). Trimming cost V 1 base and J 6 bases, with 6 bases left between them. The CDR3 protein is CASSLDRNGYTF. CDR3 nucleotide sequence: TGTGCCAGCAGCTTAGATCGTAATGGCTACACCTTC.

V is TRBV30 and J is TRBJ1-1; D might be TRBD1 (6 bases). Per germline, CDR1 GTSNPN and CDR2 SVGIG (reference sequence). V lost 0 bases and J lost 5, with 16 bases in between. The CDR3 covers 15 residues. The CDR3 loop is CAWSVPLGGQTEAFF. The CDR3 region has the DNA TGTGCCTGGAGTGTACCCCTCGGGGGACAAACTGAAGCTTTCTTT. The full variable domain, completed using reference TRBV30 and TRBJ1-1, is SQTIHQWPATLVQPVGSPLSLECTVEGTSNPNLYWYRQAAGRGLQLLFYSVGIGQISSEVPQNLSASRPQDRQFILSSKKLLLSDSGFYLCAWSVPLGGQTEAFFGQGTRLTVV.

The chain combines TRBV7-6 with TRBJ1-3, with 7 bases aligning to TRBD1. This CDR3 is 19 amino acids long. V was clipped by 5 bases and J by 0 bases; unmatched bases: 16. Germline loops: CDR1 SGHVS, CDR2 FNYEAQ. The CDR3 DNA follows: TGTGCCAGCAGCAGAGACAGGGCGTCCGTAAGAAGCTCTGGAAACACCATATATTTT. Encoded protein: CASSRDRASVRSSGNTIYF.

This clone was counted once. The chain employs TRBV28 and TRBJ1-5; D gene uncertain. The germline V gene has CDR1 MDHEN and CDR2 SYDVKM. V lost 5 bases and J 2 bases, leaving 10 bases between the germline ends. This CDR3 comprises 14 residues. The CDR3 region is CASSPFTGNQPQHF. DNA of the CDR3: TGTGCCAGCAGTCCCTTCACGGGCAATCAGCCCCAGCATTTT.

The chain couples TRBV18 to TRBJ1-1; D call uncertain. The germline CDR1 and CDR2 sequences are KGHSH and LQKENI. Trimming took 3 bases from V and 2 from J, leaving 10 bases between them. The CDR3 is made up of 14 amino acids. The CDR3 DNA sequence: TGTGCCAGCTCACCGACCGAGCACAACACTGAAGCTTTCTTT. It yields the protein CASSPTEHNTEAFF. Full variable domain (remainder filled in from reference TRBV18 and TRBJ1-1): NAGVMQNPRHLVRRRGQEARLRCSPMKGHSHVYWYRQLPEEGLKFMVYLQKENIIDESGMPKERFSAEFPKEGPSILRIQQVVRGDSAAYFCASSPTEHNTEAFFGQGTRLTVV.

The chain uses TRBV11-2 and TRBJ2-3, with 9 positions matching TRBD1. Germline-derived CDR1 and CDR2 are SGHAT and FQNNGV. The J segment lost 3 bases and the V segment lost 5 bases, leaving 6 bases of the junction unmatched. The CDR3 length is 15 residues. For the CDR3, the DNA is TGTGCCAGCAGCCAACAGGGGGCTCGGACAGATACGCAGTATTTT. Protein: CASSQQGARTDTQYF.

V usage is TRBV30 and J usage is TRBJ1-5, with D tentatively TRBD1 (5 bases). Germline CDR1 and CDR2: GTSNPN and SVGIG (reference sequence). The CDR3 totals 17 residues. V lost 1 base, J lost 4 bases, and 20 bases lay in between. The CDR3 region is CAWSAEGGQTVNQPQHF. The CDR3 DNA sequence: TGTGCCTGGAGTGCCGAAGGAGGACAAACTGTAAATCAGCCCCAGCATTTT. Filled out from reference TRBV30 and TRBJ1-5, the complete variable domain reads SQTIHQWPATLVQPVGSPLSLECTVEGTSNPNLYWYRQAAGRGLQLLFYSVGIGQISSEVPQNLSASRPQDRQFILSSKKLLLSDSGFYLCAWSAEGGQTVNQPQHFGDGTRLSIL.

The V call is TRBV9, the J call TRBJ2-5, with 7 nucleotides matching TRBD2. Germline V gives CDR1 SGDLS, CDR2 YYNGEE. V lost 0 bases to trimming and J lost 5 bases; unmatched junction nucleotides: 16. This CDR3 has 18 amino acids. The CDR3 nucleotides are TGTGCCAGCAGCGTAGAGGCGTGGGAGGGGCTAGCAGGGGAGACCCAGTACTTC. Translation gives CASSVEAWEGLAGETQYF.

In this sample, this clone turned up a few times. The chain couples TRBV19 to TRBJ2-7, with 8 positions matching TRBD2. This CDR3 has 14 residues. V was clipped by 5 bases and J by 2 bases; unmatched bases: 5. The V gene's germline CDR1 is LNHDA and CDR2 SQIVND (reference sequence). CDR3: CASSSTSAAYEQYF. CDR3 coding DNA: TGTGCCAGTAGTTCGACTAGCGCGGCCTACGAGCAGTACTTC.